Presented here are 2 T cell receptor beta chains from one specimen sequenced in a study of blood T cell repertoires in COVID-19 (dated by TCRdb to the early 2020s). The protocol used for the library was the immunoSEQ multiplex PCR assay. TCRdb retrieved this table from immuneACCESS and kept in-frame rearrangements only. Not all clones are present; in checked studies, unresolved V genes account for under half, and no reason is known for the remainder. This sample gives about 82,000 clones in total; 85% to 90% of them show up just once. The ten largest clones represent 1% to 1.5% of the sample. The source material was PBMCs or T cells enriched from blood (not recorded which). These receptors were obtained from a woman aged 50 to 65 with acute COVID-19.

The genes are TRBV6-5 and TRBJ2-7; 9 bases fit TRBD1. The germline CDR1 and CDR2 sequences are MNHEY and SVGAGI. Germline trimming cut 7 bases from V and 7 bases from J; bases unmatched to any gene: 8. The CDR3 spans 13 residues. The CDR3 reads CASKPGQGGEQYF. As DNA, the CDR3 is TGTGCCAGCAAACCGGGACAGGGTGGGGAGCAGTACTTC.

The V and J genes are TRBV6-5 and TRBJ1-2; D is unclear. This CDR3 region has 14 residues. The V gene's germline CDR1 is MNHEY and CDR2 SVGAGI. V shed 7 bases and J shed 4 bases, with 16 bases lying between them. The CDR3 spells CASTKEARAYGYTF. For the CDR3, the DNA is TGTGCCAGCACGAAAGAGGCGCGGGCCTATGGCTACACCTTC.